These 23 T cell receptor beta chains came from one sample sequenced in a study of T cell responses to AZD1222 COVID-19 vaccine. Assay used: immunoSEQ multiplex PCR; TCRdb lists only in-frame clones, some missing. This sample carries about 140,000 clones, 88% of them seen once, and the ten largest clones take 4.5% to 5.5%. This material consisted of peripheral blood, taken 28 days after the second dose of the MenACWY control vaccine. Receptors were obtained from an adult who received the MenACWY meningococcal vaccine as a control.

V and J are TRBV7-2 and TRBJ1-5; D remains ambiguous. CDR3 length: 14 amino acids. Trimming cost V 6 bases and J 3 bases, with 12 bases left between them. Looked up from germline, CDR1 is SGHTA and CDR2 is FQGNSA. This CDR3 is CASSLGGFNQPQHF. The CDR3 DNA follows: TGTGCCAGCAGTCTAGGAGGGTTCAATCAGCCCCAGCATTTT.

The rearrangement links TRBV6-2 or TRBV6-3 to TRBJ1-2; tentative D call: TRBD1 (6 bases). CDR1 is MNHEY and CDR2 is SVGEGT in the germline V gene. V was trimmed by 0 bases and J by 4 bases, leaving 9 bases between them. This CDR3 is 14 amino acids long. In nucleotides, the CDR3 is TGTGCCAGCAGTTACTCCGGCAGGGGCTATGGCTACACCTTC. It encodes CASSYSGRGYGYTF.

The V and J genes are TRBV4-1 and TRBJ2-1, with D perhaps TRBD1 or TRBD2 (6 bases each). The CDR3 length is 15 residues. CDR1 and CDR2 from the germline V gene are MGHRA and YSYEKL. The V end was cut by 3 bases, the J end by 6 bases, with 15 bases between. The chain's CDR3 is CASSHKGGGGNEQFF. CDR3 bases: TGCGCCAGCAGCCATAAAGGCGGAGGGGGCAATGAGCAGTTCTTC.

This clone came up a few times. J is TRBJ2-6 and V is TRBV7-6, with D unclear. V lost 4 bases and J 0 bases, leaving 7 bases between the germline ends. The CDR3 loop spans 15 amino acids. The germline V gene encodes CDR1 SGHVS and CDR2 FNYEAQ. The CDR3 here is CASSSRISGANVLTF. CDR3 sequence (DNA): TGTGCCAGCAGCTCGCGGATCTCTGGGGCCAACGTCCTGACTTTC.

This clone was recorded a few times. This chain links TRBV19 with TRBJ2-2; 9 bases map to TRBD1. With V trimmed by 3 bases and J by 5 bases, 4 bases remained unmatched. The germline V gene has CDR1 LNHDA and CDR2 SQIVND (reference sequence). This CDR3 comprises 15 residues. The CDR3 DNA sequence: TGTGCCAGTAGTATGGGGACAGGGTTTACCGGGGAGCTGTTTTTT. Protein product: CASSMGTGFTGELFF.

V usage is TRBV10-3 and J usage is TRBJ2-6; no firm D call. V lost 0 bases, J lost 3 bases, and 3 bases lay in between. CDR1 is ENHRY and CDR2 is SYGVKD in the germline V gene. The CDR3 has 14 amino acids. CDR3 bases: TGTGCCATCAGTGAGTCCCGTGGGGCCAACGTCCTGACTTTC. Protein sequence: CAISESRGANVLTF.

The chain uses TRBV6-1 and TRBJ1-3; the D gene is possibly TRBD1 (6 bases). CDR1 is MNHNS, CDR2 SASEGT, per germline. The ends were cut back, 2 bases at V and 4 bases at J, with 9 bases in the middle. This CDR3 has 14 residues. The CDR3 nucleotides are TGTGCCAGCAGTGAACAGGGGCAAGGAAACACCATATATTTT. Translated: CASSEQGQGNTIYF.

The rearrangement links TRBV19 to TRBJ1-4, with 9 nucleotides matching TRBD1. Germline V gene sequence: CDR1 LNHDA, CDR2 SQIVND (reference sequence). The CDR3 contains 15 residues. V gave up 7 bases and J gave up 7 bases; unmatched junction bases: 10. CDR3 nucleotide sequence: TGTGCCAGTAATACCGGGACAGGGTATGGTGAAAAACTGTTTTTT. Protein sequence: CASNTGTGYGEKLFF.

The chain couples TRBV30 to TRBJ1-5; D is unresolved. There are 13 residues in the CDR3. V was cut by 3 bases and J by 6 bases, with 12 bases left in between. Looked up from germline, CDR1 is GTSNPN and CDR2 is SVGIG (reference sequence). The CDR3 DNA follows: TGTGCCTGGAGGGGAAGTCTCGGTCAGCCCCAGCATTTT. The encoded protein is CAWRGSLGQPQHF.

The V and J genes are TRBV3-1 (or the pseudogene TRBV3-2) and TRBJ1-2, with D tentatively TRBD1 (6 bases). CDR1 and CDR2 (germline): LGHDT, YNNKEL (reference sequence). The CDR3 covers 15 residues. V gave up 0 bases and J gave up 4 bases, with 12 bases separating them. The CDR3 nucleotides are TGTGCCAGCAGCCAAGAGGGGGGGGCCTCCTATGGCTACACCTTC. This translates into CASSQEGGASYGYTF.

CDR3 in DNA: TGTGCCTGGAGTGTTGGGCGGGGGGCCAACAATGAGCAGTTCTTC. It yields the protein CAWSVGRGANNEQFF. The gene calls are TRBV30 and TRBJ2-1, with TRBD2 matching 8 bases. The CDR3 length is 15 residues. V trimming: 0 bases; J trimming: 5 bases; junction bases outside the gene matches: 6. CDR1 and CDR2 from the germline V gene are GTSNPN and SVGIG (reference sequence).

V usage is TRBV2 and J usage is TRBJ1-4, with D unresolved. Trimming pared 1 base from V and 8 bases from J, leaving 8 bases between. Germline loops: CDR1 SNHLY, CDR2 FYNNEI. This CDR3 comprises 13 residues. The CDR3 protein is CASSEGPGEKLFF. The CDR3 nucleotides read TGTGCCAGCAGTGAAGGTCCCGGGGAAAAACTGTTTTTT.

The rearrangement joins TRBV4-3 to TRBJ1-1; a possible D gene is TRBD1 (5 bases). The germline V gene has CDR1 LGHNA and CDR2 YSLEER. The CDR3 covers 15 residues. V shed 1 base and J shed 1 base, with 10 bases lying between them. This chain's CDR3 is CASSQGTQANTEAFF. The CDR3 nucleotides are TGCGCCAGCAGCCAAGGTACACAGGCGAACACTGAAGCTTTCTTT.

This clone was seen a single time. V and J are TRBV6-5 and TRBJ1-1; no definite D call. The CDR3 is made up of 13 amino acids. Germline CDR1 reads MNHEY; CDR2 reads SVGAGI. The germline V and J ends were trimmed by 4 bases and 0 bases, with 6 bases remaining between them. The CDR3 coding sequence is TGTGCCAGCAGTTTTAATGTGAACACTGAAGCTTTCTTT. It encodes CASSFNVNTEAFF.

This clone was detected once. The chain has TRBV29-1 and TRBJ2-1; possibly TRBD1 or TRBD2 for D (5 bases each). The CDR3 totals 14 residues. Germline CDR1 reads SQVTM; CDR2 reads ANQGSEA. V was clipped by 6 bases and J by 4 bases, with 16 bases between them. The CDR3 here is CSVGRGLQYNEQFF. The DNA for the CDR3 is TGCAGCGTCGGACGGGGCCTCCAATACAATGAGCAGTTCTTC.

V usage is TRBV12-5 and J usage is TRBJ1-5; 7 bases line up with TRBD1. The germline V gene encodes CDR1 LGHNT and CDR2 FRNRAP. The CDR3 spans 19 residues. V was clipped by 2 bases and J by 0 bases; unmatched bases: 13. In DNA, the CDR3 is TGTGCTAGTGGTTTGTCGCCCGGGACAGTATTCTATAGCAATCAGCCCCAGCATTTT. As protein: CASGLSPGTVFYSNQPQHF.

This clone was detected once. The J gene is TRBJ2-3, the V gene TRBV19, with D perhaps matching TRBD1 (5 bases). V lost 5 bases and J lost 1, with 10 bases in between. Germline V gene lookup returns CDR1 LNHDA and CDR2 SQIVND (reference sequence). The CDR3 spans 14 residues. The CDR3 spells CASSVKGGTDTQYF. The CDR3 DNA is TGTGCCAGTAGTGTCAAAGGGGGCACAGATACGCAGTATTTT.

The CDR3 spells CASSRGGATDYGYTF. CDR3 in DNA: TGTGCCAGCAGCCGTGGGGGAGCTACCGACTATGGCTACACCTTC. V is TRBV3-1 (or the pseudogene TRBV3-2) and J is TRBJ1-2; D is perhaps TRBD1 (5 bases). The germline CDR1 and CDR2 sequences are LGHDT and YNNKEL (reference sequence). V lost 4 bases and J 3 bases, leaving 15 bases between the germline ends. The CDR3 sequence is 15 residues long.

The V call is TRBV5-1, the J call TRBJ1-2; TRBD1 matches 7 bases. CDR1 SGHRS and CDR2 YFSETQ come from the germline V gene. The CDR3 covers 13 residues. V trimming: 2 bases; J trimming: 7 bases; junction bases outside the gene matches: 5. DNA for the CDR3: TGCGCCAGCAGCTTACGGGACAGCACTGGCTACACCTTC. Encoded protein: CASSLRDSTGYTF.

The J gene is TRBJ2-5, the V gene TRBV19; either TRBD1 or TRBD2 may supply D (5 bases each). CDR3 length equals 15 residues. Trimming stripped 3 bases from V and 2 bases from J, with 13 bases between. Germline-derived CDR1 and CDR2 are LNHDA and SQIVND (reference sequence). Here the CDR3 DNA reads TGTGCCAGTAGTATCACATCTGGGACGCAAGAGACCCAGTACTTC. It encodes CASSITSGTQETQYF.

J is TRBJ1-1 and V is TRBV5-6; D possibly corresponds to TRBD1 (5 bases). The CDR3 is 15 residues long. Germline V CDR1 and CDR2: SGHDT, YYEEEE. V shed 2 bases and J shed 2 bases, with 13 bases lying between them. CDR3 region: CASSFRDRDNTEAFF. The CDR3 coding sequence is TGTGCCAGCAGCTTCCGGGACCGGGATAACACTGAAGCTTTCTTT.

V gene TRBV24-1 combines with J gene TRBJ1-5, with a tentative D call TRBD1 (5 bases). CDR3 length: 13 residues. V lost 5 bases to trimming and J lost 3 bases, with 7 bases between them. Per germline, CDR1 KGHDR and CDR2 SFDVKD. CDR3 in DNA: TGTGCCACCAGTGGACAGCCCAATCAGCCCCAGCATTTT. As protein: CATSGQPNQPQHF.

This clone was observed a single time. This chain uses TRBV7-6 with TRBJ1-6; D call uncertain. The CDR3 consists of 12 residues. The V end lost 7 bases, the J end lost 10 bases, and 11 bases lay between the germline ends. Germline V gene sequence: CDR1 SGHVS, CDR2 FNYEAQ. For the CDR3, the DNA is TGTGCCAGCACCTCAGATGGGTCACCCCTCCACTTT. Translating gives CASTSDGSPLHF.